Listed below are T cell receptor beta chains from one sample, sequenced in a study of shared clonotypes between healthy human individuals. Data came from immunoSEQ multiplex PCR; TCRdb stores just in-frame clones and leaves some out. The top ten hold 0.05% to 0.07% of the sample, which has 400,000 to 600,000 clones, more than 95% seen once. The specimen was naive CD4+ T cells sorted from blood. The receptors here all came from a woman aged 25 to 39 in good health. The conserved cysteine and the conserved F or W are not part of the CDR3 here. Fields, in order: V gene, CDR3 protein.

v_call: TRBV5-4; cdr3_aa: ASSPRGYEAF
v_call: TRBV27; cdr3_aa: ASSLADRGSEQY
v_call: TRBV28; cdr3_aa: ASSSWTVLGAQH
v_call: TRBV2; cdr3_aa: ASQWTPNTEAF
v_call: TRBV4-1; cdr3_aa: ASSQAPRPGNNSPLH
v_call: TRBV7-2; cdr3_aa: ASSLAGAGGPDTQY
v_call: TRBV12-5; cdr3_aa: ASSPDRSYEQY
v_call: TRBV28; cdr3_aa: ASSSGTSAAYEQY
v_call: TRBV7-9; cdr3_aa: ASSLQGAHEQY
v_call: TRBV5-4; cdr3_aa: ASSFSGGADTQY
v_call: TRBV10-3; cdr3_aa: AIAQAVEAGELF
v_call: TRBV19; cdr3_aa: ATRLAGGNEQF
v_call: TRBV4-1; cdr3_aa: ASSQDPGRKSYNEQF
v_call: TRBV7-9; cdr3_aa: ASSSTWTSGSAVTGELF
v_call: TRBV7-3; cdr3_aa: ASSPDPAGTDTQY
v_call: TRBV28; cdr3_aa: ASTNLRRSEQF